The 9 T cell receptor beta chains below come from one sample, sequenced in a study of vaccination and CD4 T cells after COVID-19. Antigen specificity for these receptors is unknown. The treatment is: approximately nine-day PBMC culture with coronavirus spike peptide pools or control peptides (ViraFEST assay). Scientists ran DNA taken from cultured CD4+ T cells through the Oncomine TCR Beta short-read assay for sequencing. Each CDR3 protein is one row after TCRdb ran MiXCR on the PCR reads. The sample has more than 15,000 distinct CDR3 sequences, approximately 53% seen once. This specimen was cultured CD4+ T cells from blood, taken after SARS-CoV-2 vaccination. The receptor source for this set is a human donor with COVID-19.

The gene calls are TRBV11-1 and TRBJ2-7; perhaps D is TRBD1 or TRBD2 (5 bases each). In germline, CDR1 is SGHAT, CDR2 FQDESV (reference sequence). This CDR3 region has 13 residues. The V end lost 1 base, the J end lost 6 bases, and 10 bases lay between the germline ends. CDR3 in DNA: TGTGCCAGCAGCTTAGAGTCGGGGACCGAGCAGTACTTC. Residues: CASSLESGTEQYF.

The rearrangement joins TRBV5-1 to TRBJ1-1; D is unclear. V lost 1 base to trimming and J lost 0 bases, with 7 bases between them. Germline V CDR1 and CDR2: SGHRS, YFSETQ. The CDR3 is made up of 14 amino acids. CDR3 loop: CASSLTEMNTEAFF. In nucleotides, the CDR3 is TGCGCCAGCAGCTTGACGGAGATGAACACTGAAGCTTTCTTT.

In regard to this clonotype: One end of the junction fails to match germline, which may point to a read error. The V gene is TRBV27, the J gene TRBJ2-7, with unresolved D. Germline lookup yields CDR1 MNHEY and CDR2 SMNVEV (reference sequence). The CDR3 runs to 16 residues. The CDR3 coding sequence is TGTGCCAGCAGTTTAGTGGGTTCGCGGCTAATCCGCGAGCAGCACTTC. Amino acid sequence: CASSLVGSRLIREQHF.

The rearrangement links TRBV14 to TRBJ2-5; 7 nucleotides align to TRBD2. The trim removed 3 bases at V and 5 bases at J, leaving 18 bases unmatched. The CDR3 covers 18 residues. The V gene's germline CDR1 is SGHDN and CDR2 FVKESK. The CDR3 DNA follows: TGTGCCAGCAGCCAGGGGTGGTCTAGCGGCAATCGGCGTGAGACCCAGTACTTC. It specifies CASSQGWSSGNRRETQYF.

The chain couples TRBV20-1 to TRBJ2-3; TRBD1 matches 11 bases. Trimming cost V 6 bases and J 3 bases; bases outside gene matches: 8. The CDR3 runs 15 residues. Germline assignment: CDR1 DFQATT and CDR2 SNEGSKA (reference sequence). The CDR3: CSAGGQGGRTDTQYF. DNA for the CDR3: TGCAGTGCAGGGGGACAGGGGGGGCGAACAGATACGCAGTATTTT.

The chain couples TRBV15 to TRBJ2-2; 7 nucleotides agree with TRBD1. CDR3 size: 14 residues. CDR1 is LNHNV, CDR2 YYDKDF, per germline (reference sequence). V lost 6 bases, J lost 2 bases, and 3 bases stayed unmatched. CDR3 residues: CATRGTDNTGELFF. For the CDR3, the DNA is TGTGCCACCAGGGGGACAGATAACACCGGGGAGCTGTTTTTT.

This chain connects TRBV15 to TRBJ1-2; a possible D gene is TRBD1 (5 bases). Germline V CDR1 and CDR2: LNHNV, YYDKDF (reference sequence). The CDR3 consists of 14 residues. V was clipped by 5 bases and J by 4 bases, with 14 bases between them. CDR3 region: CATSRVGGSYGYTF. Here the CDR3 DNA reads TGTGCCACCAGCCGTGTTGGGGGATCCTATGGCTACACCTTC.

V usage is TRBV25-1 and J usage is TRBJ1-3; no firm D call. Trimming left V 6 bases short and J 8 bases short, with 11 bases between. From germline, CDR1 is MGHDK and CDR2 SYGVNS. The CDR3 sequence is 12 residues long. CDR3 DNA sequence: TGTGCCAGCAGCCCGGGTGGGCACACCATATATTTT. Encoded protein: CASSPGGHTIYF.

V is TRBV27 and J is TRBJ2-2; 9 bases agree with TRBD1. This CDR3 comprises 14 residues. Germline values: CDR1 MNHEY, CDR2 SMNVEV (reference sequence). Trimming removed 6 bases from V and 3 bases from J; junction bases left unmatched: 2. CDR3 amino acids: CASRTGGHTGELFF. CDR3 coding DNA: TGTGCCAGCAGAACAGGGGGCCACACCGGGGAGCTGTTTTTT.